A selection of T cell receptor beta chains follows, all from one sample in a study of CD8+CD57+ T cells in acquired aplastic anemia. TCRdb itself ran the reads through MiXCR, one entry per CDR3 protein. The sample has 310,000 or so distinct CDR3 sequences; approximately 57% are singletons. The material sequenced was sorted CD4+, CD8+, or CD8+CD57+ T cells (not recorded which) from PBMCs. The source is a human donor with aplastic anemia. CDR3s leave out the opening cysteine and the closing phenylalanine or tryptophan. Each record gives: clone size, V gene, J gene, CDR3 protein. Clone size, where shown, is once, few, many, or a class for clones that have expanded.

clone_size: many; v_call: TRBV2; j_call: TRBJ1-4; cdr3_aa: ASSPPARTEELF
clone_size: .; v_call: TRBV10-1; j_call: TRBJ2-7; cdr3_aa: ARVLGGTGTYEQY
clone_size: .; v_call: TRBV4-3; j_call: TRBJ2-3; cdr3_aa: ASSQLGLTGNEQY
clone_size: many; v_call: TRBV2; j_call: TRBJ2-3; cdr3_aa: ASSELAGATDTQY
clone_size: once; v_call: TRBV19; j_call: TRBJ1-4; cdr3_aa: ASKQEQPNEKLF
clone_size: .; v_call: TRBV7-8; j_call: TRBJ2-1; cdr3_aa: ASSEKLTSGRTYNEQF
clone_size: .; v_call: TRBV29-1; j_call: TRBJ2-3; cdr3_aa: SVVRMDLESTDTQY
clone_size: few; v_call: TRBV7-8; j_call: TRBJ2-7; cdr3_aa: ASSYRDRAYEQY
clone_size: .; v_call: TRBV5-1; j_call: TRBJ2-2; cdr3_aa: ASSPRTTENTGELF
clone_size: .; v_call: TRBV2; j_call: TRBJ1-6; cdr3_aa: ASILETGIKSPLH